The clone carrying this TCR beta chain has a count of ten or more. Its antigen remains unidentified. The read finishes 3 residues shy of the CDR3 end, and the germline J gene is used to complete it. The data were obtained in a study of T cell clonality in common variable immunodeficiency. The study's findings and limits: TCRbeta clonality was increased in CVID versus healthy controls.

CDR3 length equals 14 residues. Germline-derived CDR1 and CDR2 are SGHTA and FQGNSA. Trimming shortened V by 6 bases and J by 1 base, and 13 bases separated the two germline ends. Sequencing was performed with immunoSEQ multiplex PCR; in TCRdb, only in-frame clones are kept and a portion is missing. Singletons are absent from the sample, which has fewer than 75,000 clones. Input material: peripheral blood mononuclear cells. This clonotype was obtained from a person between 18 and 75 years old in good health. The chain carries TRBV7-2 and TRBJ2-7, with TRBD1 as a possible D gene (6 bases). Incomplete CDR3 DNA: TGTGCCAGCAGTTCAGGGGTTGGGTCCTACGAG. Translation gives CASSSGVGSYE. The entire CDR3 protein is CASSSGVGSYEQYF.